The 10 T cell receptor beta chains reported below all come from one sample, sequenced in a study of blood T cell repertoires in COVID-19. The data were produced by immunoSEQ multiplex PCR, yet TCRdb's version contains in-frame clones alone and is incomplete. The table lists about 130,000 clones, 85% to 90% of them singletons, with around 4.5% in the top ten. The material sequenced was peripheral blood. These receptor sequences come from a man in his fifties or sixties with COVID-19, enrolled during active disease.

The V call is TRBV6-5, the J call TRBJ1-2; D unclear. This CDR3 is 14 amino acids long. The V end was cut by 6 bases, the J end by 4 bases, with 15 bases between. Germline assignment: CDR1 MNHEY and CDR2 SVGAGI. CDR3 amino acids: CASRDDTGIYGYTF. The CDR3 DNA sequence: TGTGCCAGCAGAGACGACACGGGGATCTATGGCTACACCTTC.

This sequence joins TRBV27 and TRBJ2-3; 12 nucleotides line up with TRBD1. The CDR3 extends over 14 amino acids. Germline assignment: CDR1 MNHEY and CDR2 SMNVEV (reference sequence). V lost 6 bases to trimming and J lost 5 bases; unmatched junction nucleotides: 3. CDR3 DNA: TGTGCCAGCAGGGGACAGGGGGCCCTAGATACGCAGTATTTT. Translated: CASRGQGALDTQYF.

The rearrangement joins TRBV12-3 or TRBV12-4 to TRBJ2-7, with D perhaps TRBD2 (6 bases). The CDR3 is 13 amino acids. The V and J ends lost 6 bases and 4 bases respectively, with 13 bases between them. CDR3 DNA sequence: TGTGCCAGCAGCCTTGTAGGAGGGTACGAGCAGTACTTC. Its translation is CASSLVGGYEQYF.

This clone has just one count. In the same sample, other DNA sequences code for this CDR3. The genes are TRBV28 and TRBJ1-2, with D maybe TRBD1 (5 bases). Trimming shortened V by 6 bases and J by 3 bases, and 11 bases separated the two germline ends. Germline lookup yields CDR1 MDHEN and CDR2 SYDVKM. The CDR3 has 13 residues. This CDR3 is CASRRGGDYGYTF. As DNA, the CDR3 is TGTGCCAGCAGACGCGGGGGAGACTATGGCTACACCTTC.

The chain combines TRBV30 with TRBJ1-1; a weak D match, TRBD1 (6 bases). Germline CDR1 GTSNPN, CDR2 SVGIG (reference sequence). The CDR3 spans 13 residues. V lost 1 base, J lost 9 bases, and 15 bases lay in between. The chain's CDR3 is CAWSGFGGQKAFF. The CDR3 coding sequence is TGTGCCTGGAGTGGCTTCGGGGGGCAAAAAGCTTTCTTT.

J is TRBJ2-3 and V is TRBV21-1; the listed D gene, TRBD2, was not tested against the DNA. TRBV21-1 is assigned pseudogene status. This CDR3 has 22 amino acids. The CDR3 DNA reads TGTGCCAGCAGCACCCGCGAAAGTCGACTAGCGTCCAACCGGGGGAGCACAGATACGCAGTATTTT. The encoded protein is CASSTRESRLASNRGSTDTQYF.

The chain uses TRBV5-4 and TRBJ2-2; 7 bases fit TRBD1. The germline gives CDR1 SGHNT, CDR2 YYREEE (reference sequence). This CDR3 is 15 amino acids long. After removal of 2 bases from V and 7 bases from J, the junction contained 8 bases not matched to a gene. The CDR3 loop is CASSFGQELNGELFF. The DNA for the CDR3 is TGTGCCAGCAGCTTCGGACAGGAGCTTAACGGGGAGCTGTTTTTT.

The J gene is TRBJ1-6, the V gene TRBV6-5, with unresolved D. The CDR3 consists of 14 residues. V was cut by 5 bases and J by 3 bases, with 8 bases left in between. Per the germline V gene, CDR1 is MNHEY and CDR2 is SVGAGI. Here the CDR3 DNA reads TGTGCCAGCAGTCCGGAGGTCTATAATTCACCCCTCCACTTT. Protein: CASSPEVYNSPLHF.

The chain links TRBV5-1 to TRBJ1-2, with 11 bases identical to TRBD1. Germline values: CDR1 SGHRS, CDR2 YFSETQ. The CDR3 runs 16 residues. Trimming cost V 0 bases and J 8 bases; bases outside gene matches: 9. The CDR3 sequence is CASSLAGGQGDRGYTF. CDR3 DNA sequence: TGCGCCAGCAGCTTGGCCGGGGGACAGGGGGATCGCGGCTACACCTTC.

The chain joins TRBV19 to TRBJ1-2, with 9 bases that match TRBD1. CDR1 LNHDA and CDR2 SQIVND come from the germline V gene (reference sequence). This CDR3 comprises 17 residues. V trimming: 4 bases; J trimming: 2 bases; junction bases outside the gene matches: 11. The CDR3 region is CASSTLPPGTGNYGYTF. The CDR3 DNA follows: TGTGCCAGTAGTACCCTGCCCCCCGGGACAGGGAACTATGGCTACACCTTC.